The clone carrying this TCR beta chain was observed a single time. The antigen is undetermined. Donors, without exception, were Caucasian adults residing in Nashville, Tennessee. Naive CD45RA+ and memory CD45RA-negative subsets were split from CD4+ cells. These data originate in a study of shared clonotypes between healthy human individuals. Study-level findings and limits: The study drew on few donors, limiting represented genetic and exposure-history diversity.

The authors loaded around 220 ng DNA, 25,000 to 30,000 T cell genomes, into sorted-subset replicate PCRs. The protocol was immunoSEQ multiplex PCR, while the TCRdb copy is restricted to in-frame clones and leaves out a portion. Among approximately 530,000 clones listed, about 96% were seen once. The germline V gene has CDR1 SGHRS and CDR2 YFSETQ. The CDR3 has 15 amino acids. V was trimmed by 2 bases and J by 1 base, leaving 13 bases between them. The chain is built from TRBV5-1 and TRBJ2-7, with D perhaps TRBD1 (6 bases). This TCR derives from a woman in her thirties in good health. Material for sequencing was naive CD4+ T cells sorted from blood. The subset denotes: CD45RA+ positively selected. As DNA, the CDR3 is TGCGCCAGCAGCTTACCTTTACAGGGATCCTACGAGCAGTACTTC. It specifies CASSLPLQGSYEQYF.